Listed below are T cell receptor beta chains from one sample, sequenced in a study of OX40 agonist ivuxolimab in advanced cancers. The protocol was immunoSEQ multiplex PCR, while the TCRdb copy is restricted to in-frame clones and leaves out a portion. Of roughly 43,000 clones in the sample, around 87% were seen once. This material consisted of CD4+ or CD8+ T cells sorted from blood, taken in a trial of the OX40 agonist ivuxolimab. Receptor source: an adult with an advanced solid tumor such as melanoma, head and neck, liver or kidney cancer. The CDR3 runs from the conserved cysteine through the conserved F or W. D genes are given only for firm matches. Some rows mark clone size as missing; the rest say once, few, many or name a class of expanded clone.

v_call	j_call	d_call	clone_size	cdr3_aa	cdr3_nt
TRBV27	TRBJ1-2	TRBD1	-	CASSPTGQGPWGGYTF	TGTGCCAGCAGTCCGACCGGACAGGGCCCCTGGGGCGGCTACACCTTC
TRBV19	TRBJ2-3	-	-	CASMLGGGLSDTQYF	TGTGCCAGTATGCTAGGCGGGGGCCTGTCAGATACGCAGTATTTT
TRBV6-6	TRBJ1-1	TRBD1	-	CASSLRDRGNTEAFF	TGTGCCAGCAGTTTACGGGACAGGGGAAACACTGAAGCTTTCTTT
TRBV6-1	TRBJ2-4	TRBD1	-	CASSEVGQGASIAKNIQYF	TGTGCCAGCAGTGAGGTGGGACAGGGGGCCTCTATTGCCAAAAACATTCAGTACTTC
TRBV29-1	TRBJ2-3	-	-	CSAASTDTQYF	TGCAGCGCCGCCAGCACAGATACGCAGTATTTT
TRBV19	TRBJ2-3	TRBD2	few	CATTRSSGSSSFRPDTQYF	TGTGCCACAACCCGATCTAGCGGGAGCTCATCTTTCCGTCCAGATACGCAGTATTTT
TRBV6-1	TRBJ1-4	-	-	CASGGAGNEKLFF	TGTGCCAGCGGAGGGGCGGGTAATGAAAAACTGTTTTTT
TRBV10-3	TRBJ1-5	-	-	CAISEGIGNQPQHF	TGTGCCATCAGTGAAGGGATCGGCAATCAGCCCCAGCATTTT
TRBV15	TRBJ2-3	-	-	CATSRDGGRGLGADTQYF	TGTGCCACCAGCAGAGATGGGGGACGGGGCCTTGGCGCAGATACGCAGTATTTT
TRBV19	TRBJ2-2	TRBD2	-	CASSISAGGPNTGELFF	TGTGCCAGTAGTATCTCAGCGGGAGGGCCGAACACCGGGGAGCTGTTTTTT
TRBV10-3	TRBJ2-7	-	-	CAISGTSYEQYF	TGTGCCATCAGTGGGACCTCTTACGAGCAGTACTTC
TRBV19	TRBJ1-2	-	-	CASSQTGYGYTF	TGTGCCAGTAGCCAGACAGGCTATGGCTACACCTTC
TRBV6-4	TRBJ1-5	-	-	CASRARQVYGNQPQHF	TGTGCCAGCAGGGCTAGACAGGTTTATGGCAATCAGCCCCAGCATTTT
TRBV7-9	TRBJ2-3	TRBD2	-	CASSFLAGVGTDTQYF	TGTGCCAGCAGCTTCCTAGCGGGGGTCGGCACAGATACGCAGTATTTT
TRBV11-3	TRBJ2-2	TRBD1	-	CASSLAGTGGWHGELFF	TGTGCCAGCAGCTTAGCCGGGACAGGGGGATGGCACGGGGAGCTGTTTTTT
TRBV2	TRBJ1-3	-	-	CASSTGTGNTIYF	TGTGCCAGCAGTACCGGGACAGGAAACACCATATATTTT
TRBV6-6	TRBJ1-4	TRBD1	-	CASSKGQNEKLFF	TGTGCCAGCAGTAAGGGACAGAATGAAAAACTGTTTTTT
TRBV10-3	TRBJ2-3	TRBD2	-	CAIASSGRGTDTQYF	TGTGCCATTGCTTCTAGCGGGAGGGGCACAGATACGCAGTATTTT
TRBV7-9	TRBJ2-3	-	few	CASSPGPTGTDTQYF	TGTGCCAGCAGTCCGGGACCCACTGGGACAGATACGCAGTATTTT
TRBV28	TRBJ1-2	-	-	CASGKAEGSIWYTF	TGTGCCTCAGGAAAGGCGGAGGGATCAATTTGGTACACCTTC
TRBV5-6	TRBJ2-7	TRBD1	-	CASSDTGGDDEQYF	TGTGCCAGCAGCGACACAGGGGGCGACGACGAGCAGTACTTC
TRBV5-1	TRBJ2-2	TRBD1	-	CASSSQGANTGELFF	TGCGCCAGCAGCTCACAGGGGGCGAACACCGGGGAGCTGTTTTTT
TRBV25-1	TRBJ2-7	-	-	CASSELGTKSHEQYF	TGTGCCAGCAGTGAACTTGGGACAAAATCACACGAGCAGTACTTC
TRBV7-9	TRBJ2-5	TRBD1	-	CASSYWTGPGEETQYF	TGTGCCAGCAGCTATTGGACAGGCCCAGGGGAGGAGACCCAGTACTTC
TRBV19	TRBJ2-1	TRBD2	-	CASSRGLAGGNNEQFF	TGTGCCAGTAGTAGGGGTTTAGCGGGGGGGAACAATGAGCAGTTCTTC
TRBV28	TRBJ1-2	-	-	CASSFVSGGGYGYTF	TGTGCCAGCAGTTTTGTGTCCGGAGGCGGGTATGGCTACACCTTC
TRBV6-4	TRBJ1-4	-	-	CAISEAGQHEKLFF	TGTGCCATCAGTGAGGCGGGACAACACGAAAAACTGTTTTTT
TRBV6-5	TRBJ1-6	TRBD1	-	CASSVTGTANSPLHF	TGTGCCAGCAGTGTTACGGGGACAGCTAATTCACCCCTCCACTTT
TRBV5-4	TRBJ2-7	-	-	CASSVRGSYEQYF	TGTGCCAGCAGCGTACGGGGCTCCTACGAGCAGTACTTC
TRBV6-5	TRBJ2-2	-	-	CASSYRVSHGELFF	TGTGCCAGCAGTTACAGGGTTTCGCACGGGGAGCTGTTTTTT
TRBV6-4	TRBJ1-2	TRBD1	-	CASSDPDRAYGYTF	TGTGCCAGCAGTGACCCAGACAGGGCCTATGGCTACACCTTC
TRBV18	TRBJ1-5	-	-	CASSPRELSNQPQHF	TGTGCCAGCTCACCAAGGGAACTTAGCAATCAGCCCCAGCATTTT
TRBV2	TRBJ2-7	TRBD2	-	CASSEAGLAPSEQYF	TGTGCCAGCAGTGAAGCGGGACTAGCCCCCTCCGAGCAGTACTTC
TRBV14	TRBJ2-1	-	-	CASSRQVLGEQFF	TGTGCCAGCAGCCGACAGGTCCTCGGTGAGCAGTTCTTC
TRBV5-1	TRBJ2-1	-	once	CASSAQGGSYNEQFF	TGCGCCAGCAGCGCGCAGGGGGGATCCTACAATGAGCAGTTCTTC